This TCR beta chain emerged from a study of T cells in Graves' hyperthyroidism and ophthalmopathy. Uncontrolled infection, other autoimmune disease, pregnancy and lactation each barred patients from inclusion. For the diagnoses, clinical symptoms, serum thyroxine and TRAb, thyroid ultrasound and orbital computed tomography were used. RNA transcripts provided the source from which TCR beta CDR3 regions were amplified. The TCR CDR3 first-round RT-PCR relied on the HTBI primer set. Using its own MiXCR run on the multiplex PCR reads, TCRdb lists one record per CDR3 protein. The data contain 360,000 or so distinct CDR3 sequences, 12% to 15% of them seen just once; the ten biggest clones take up roughly 20%. Study conclusions and caveats: For ophthalmopathy, model prediction preceded onset by a median about 6.2 months. In the blood, most expanded thyroid clonotypes above 0.001 appeared as well.

This clonotype was counted ten times or more. Its antigen remains unknown. The CDR3 has 13 amino acids. V was shortened by 3 bases and J by 4 bases, with 9 bases between the two germline ends. The V gene's germline CDR1 is LNHNV and CDR2 YYDKDF (reference sequence). This chain joins TRBV15 and TRBJ1-1; D gene uncertain. Sequenced sample: blood. The sequence came from a woman aged 55 to 70 with Graves' ophthalmopathy. In DNA form, the CDR3 reads TGTGCCACCAGCAGCCTGGGCAGCACTGAAGCTTTCTTT. Translated: CATSSLGSTEAFF.